The 2 T cell receptor beta chains listed next were all sequenced from one sample in a study of cytomegalovirus exposure and HLA in healthy donors. The PCR made use of 60 Vbeta and 13 Jbeta primers. The assay was immunoSEQ multiplex PCR, and TCRdb's table has in-frame clones only and misses some. The sample carries more than 85,000 clones, under 85% recorded once. The specimen sequenced was PBMCs. All receptors come from a boy younger than 18 in good health and CMV-seronegative.

This chain links TRBV14 with TRBJ2-3; no reliable D call. The germline V and J ends were trimmed by 3 bases and 2 bases, with 6 bases remaining between them. CDR3 length: 13 residues. The germline CDR1 and CDR2 sequences are SGHDN and FVKESK. CDR3 residues: CASSHALTDTQYF. In DNA form, the CDR3 reads TGTGCCAGCAGCCATGCACTCACAGATACGCAGTATTTT.

The chain uses TRBV15 and TRBJ2-7; the match to TRBD2 covers 9 bases. V lost 3 bases to trimming and J lost 2 bases; unmatched junction nucleotides: 8. Germline V gene lookup returns CDR1 LNHNV and CDR2 YYDKDF (reference sequence). This CDR3 contains 16 residues. The CDR3: CATSSHKTSGAYEQYF. CDR3 in DNA: TGTGCCACCAGCAGTCACAAGACTAGCGGAGCCTACGAGCAGTACTTC.